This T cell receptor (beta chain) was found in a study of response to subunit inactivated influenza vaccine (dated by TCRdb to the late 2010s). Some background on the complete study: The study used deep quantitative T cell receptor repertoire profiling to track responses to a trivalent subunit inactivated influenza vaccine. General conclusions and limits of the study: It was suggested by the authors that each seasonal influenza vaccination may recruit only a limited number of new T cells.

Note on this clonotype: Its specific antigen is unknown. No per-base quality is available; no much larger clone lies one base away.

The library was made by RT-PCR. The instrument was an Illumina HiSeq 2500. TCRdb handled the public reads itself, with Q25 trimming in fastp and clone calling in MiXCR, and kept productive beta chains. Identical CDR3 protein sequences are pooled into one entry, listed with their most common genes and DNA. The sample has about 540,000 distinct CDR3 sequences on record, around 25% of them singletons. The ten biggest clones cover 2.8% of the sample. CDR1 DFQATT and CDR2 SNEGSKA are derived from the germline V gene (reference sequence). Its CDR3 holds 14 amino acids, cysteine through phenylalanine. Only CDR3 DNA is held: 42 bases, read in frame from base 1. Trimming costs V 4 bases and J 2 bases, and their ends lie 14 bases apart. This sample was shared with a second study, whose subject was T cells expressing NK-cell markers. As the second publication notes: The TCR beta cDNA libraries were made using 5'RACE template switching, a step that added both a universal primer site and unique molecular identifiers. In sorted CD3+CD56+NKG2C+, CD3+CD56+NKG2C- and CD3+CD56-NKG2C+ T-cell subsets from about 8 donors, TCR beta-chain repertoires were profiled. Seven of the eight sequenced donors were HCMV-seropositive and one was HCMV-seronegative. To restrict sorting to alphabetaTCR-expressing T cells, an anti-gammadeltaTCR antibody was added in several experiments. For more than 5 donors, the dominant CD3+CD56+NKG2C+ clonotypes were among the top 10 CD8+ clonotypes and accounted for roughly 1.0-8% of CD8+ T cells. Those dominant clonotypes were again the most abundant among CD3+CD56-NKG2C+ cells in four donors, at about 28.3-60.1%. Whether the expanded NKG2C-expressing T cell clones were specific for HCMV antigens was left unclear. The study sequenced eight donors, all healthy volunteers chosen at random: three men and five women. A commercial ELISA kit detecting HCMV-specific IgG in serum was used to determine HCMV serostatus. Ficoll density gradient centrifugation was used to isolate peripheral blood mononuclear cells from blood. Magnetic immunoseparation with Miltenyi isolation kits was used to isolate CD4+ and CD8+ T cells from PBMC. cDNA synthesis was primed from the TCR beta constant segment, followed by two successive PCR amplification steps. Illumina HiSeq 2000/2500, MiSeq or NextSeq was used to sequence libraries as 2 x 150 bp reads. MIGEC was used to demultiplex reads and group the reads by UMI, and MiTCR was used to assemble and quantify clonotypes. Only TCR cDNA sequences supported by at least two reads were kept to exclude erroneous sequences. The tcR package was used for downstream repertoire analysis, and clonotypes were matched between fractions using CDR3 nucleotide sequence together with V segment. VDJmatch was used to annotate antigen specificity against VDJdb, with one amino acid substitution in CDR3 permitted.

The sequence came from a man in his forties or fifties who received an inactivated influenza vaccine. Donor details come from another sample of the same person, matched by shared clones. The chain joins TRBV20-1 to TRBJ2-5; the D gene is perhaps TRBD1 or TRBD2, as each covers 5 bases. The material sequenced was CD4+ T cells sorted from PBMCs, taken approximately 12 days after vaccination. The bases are TGCAGTGCTAACGAGAGGGACCCTCAAGAGACCCAGTACTTC. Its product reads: CSANERDPQETQYF.